This T cell receptor beta chain was documented in a study of OX40 agonist ivuxolimab in advanced cancers. Study context: Ivuxolimab was administered intravenously to patients at 0.01 to 10 mg/kg every 2 weeks.

The protocol was immunoSEQ multiplex PCR, while the TCRdb copy is restricted to in-frame clones and leaves out a portion. This table has roughly 32,000 clones, roughly four fifths appearing once. The germline gives CDR1 SGHNT, CDR2 YENEEA. Deletions cut 3 bases from V and 5 bases from J, with 10 bases between. This CDR3 is built from 13 residues. In its sample, this clone ranks as medium-sized (0.01 to 0.1%). The sample consisted of CD4+ or CD8+ T cells sorted from blood, taken in a trial of the OX40 agonist ivuxolimab. This chain joins TRBV11-3 and TRBJ1-1, with D hard to call. The source is an adult with an advanced solid tumor such as melanoma, head and neck, liver or kidney cancer. CDR3 amino acids: CASSFIRETEAFF. In nucleotides, the CDR3 is TGTGCCAGCAGCTTTATAAGGGAAACTGAAGCTTTCTTT.